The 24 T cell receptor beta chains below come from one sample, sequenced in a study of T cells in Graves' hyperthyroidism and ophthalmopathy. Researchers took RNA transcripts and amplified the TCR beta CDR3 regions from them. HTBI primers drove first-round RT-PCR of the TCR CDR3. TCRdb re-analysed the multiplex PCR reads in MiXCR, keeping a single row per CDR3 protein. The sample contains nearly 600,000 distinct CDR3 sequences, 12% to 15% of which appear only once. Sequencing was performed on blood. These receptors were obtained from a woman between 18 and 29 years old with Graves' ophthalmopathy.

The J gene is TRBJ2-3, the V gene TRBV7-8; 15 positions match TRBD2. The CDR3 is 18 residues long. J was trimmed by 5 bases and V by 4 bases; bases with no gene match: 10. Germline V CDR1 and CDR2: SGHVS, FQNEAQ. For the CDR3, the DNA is TGTGCCAGCAGCTCCGGACTAGCGGGAGGGACCCTGGTAGATACGCAGTATTTT. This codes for CASSSGLAGGTLVDTQYF.

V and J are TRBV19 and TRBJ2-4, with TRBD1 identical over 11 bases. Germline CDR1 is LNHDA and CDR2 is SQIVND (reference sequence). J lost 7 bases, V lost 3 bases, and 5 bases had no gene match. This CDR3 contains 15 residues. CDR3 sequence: CASSIPGQGVNIQYF. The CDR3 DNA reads TGTGCCAGTAGTATTCCGGGACAGGGGGTTAACATTCAGTACTTC.

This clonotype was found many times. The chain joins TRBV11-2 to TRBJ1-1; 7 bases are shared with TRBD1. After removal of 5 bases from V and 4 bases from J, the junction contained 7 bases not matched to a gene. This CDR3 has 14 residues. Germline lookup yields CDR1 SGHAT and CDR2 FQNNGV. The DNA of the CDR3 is TGTGCCAGCAGCCCTGACAGGGACGGCACTGAAGCTTTCTTT. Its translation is CASSPDRDGTEAFF.

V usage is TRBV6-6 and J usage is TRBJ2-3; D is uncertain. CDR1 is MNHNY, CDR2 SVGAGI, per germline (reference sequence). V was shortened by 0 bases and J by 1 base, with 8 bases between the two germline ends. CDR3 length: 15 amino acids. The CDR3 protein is CASSYSTPRTDTQYF. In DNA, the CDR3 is TGTGCCAGCAGTTACTCGACACCCCGCACAGATACGCAGTATTTT.

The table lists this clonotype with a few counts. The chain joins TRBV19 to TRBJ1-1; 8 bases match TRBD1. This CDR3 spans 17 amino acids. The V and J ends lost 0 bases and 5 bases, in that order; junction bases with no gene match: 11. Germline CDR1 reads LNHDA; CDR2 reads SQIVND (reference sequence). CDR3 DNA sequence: TGTGCCAGTAGTATAGAATACCCGAGGACAGGGCAAACTGAAGCTTTCTTT. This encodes CASSIEYPRTGQTEAFF.

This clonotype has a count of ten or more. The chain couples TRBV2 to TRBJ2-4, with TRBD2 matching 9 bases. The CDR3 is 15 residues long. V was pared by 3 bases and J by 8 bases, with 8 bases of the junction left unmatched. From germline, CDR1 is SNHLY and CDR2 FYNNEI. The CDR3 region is CASSEGSGRSYIQYF. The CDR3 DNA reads TGTGCCAGCAGTGAGGGGAGCGGGAGGTCGTACATTCAGTACTTC.

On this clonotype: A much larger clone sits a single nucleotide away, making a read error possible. This chain's CDR3 is CASDPIRGGEQLF. The CDR3 DNA follows: TGTGCCAGTGACCCCATTCGGGGCGGTGAGCAGCTCTTC. V and J are TRBV28 and TRBJ2-1; D may match TRBD1 or TRBD2 (5 bases each). In germline, CDR1 is MDHEN, CDR2 SYDVKM. The CDR3 has 13 residues.

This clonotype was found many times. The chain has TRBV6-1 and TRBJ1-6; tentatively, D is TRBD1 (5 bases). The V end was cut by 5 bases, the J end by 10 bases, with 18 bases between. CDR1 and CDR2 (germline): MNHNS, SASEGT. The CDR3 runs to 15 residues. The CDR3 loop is CASSYGAGKGSPLHF. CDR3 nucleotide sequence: TGTGCCAGCAGTTATGGGGCAGGGAAGGGATCACCCCTCCACTTT.

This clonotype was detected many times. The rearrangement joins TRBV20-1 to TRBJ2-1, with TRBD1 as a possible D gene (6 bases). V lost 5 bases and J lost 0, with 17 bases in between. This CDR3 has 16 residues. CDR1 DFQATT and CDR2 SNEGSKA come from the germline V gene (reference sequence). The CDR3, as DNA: TGCAGTGCTGGTTACAAGGGGGATACCTCCTACAATGAGCAGTTCTTC. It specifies CSAGYKGDTSYNEQFF.

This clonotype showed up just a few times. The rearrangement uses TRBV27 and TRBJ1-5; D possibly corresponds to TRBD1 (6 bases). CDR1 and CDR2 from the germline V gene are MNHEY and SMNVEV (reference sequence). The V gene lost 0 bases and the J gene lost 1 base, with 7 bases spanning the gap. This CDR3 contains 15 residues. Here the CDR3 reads CASSLSTGSNQPQHF. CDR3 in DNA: TGTGCCAGCAGTTTATCGACAGGAAGCAATCAGCCCCAGCATTTT.

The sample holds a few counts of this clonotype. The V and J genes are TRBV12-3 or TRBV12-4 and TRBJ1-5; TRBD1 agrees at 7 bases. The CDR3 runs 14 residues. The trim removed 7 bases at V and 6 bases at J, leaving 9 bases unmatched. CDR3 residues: CASNLGTVSQPQHF. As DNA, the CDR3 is TGTGCCAGCAACCTCGGGACAGTATCTCAGCCCCAGCATTTT.

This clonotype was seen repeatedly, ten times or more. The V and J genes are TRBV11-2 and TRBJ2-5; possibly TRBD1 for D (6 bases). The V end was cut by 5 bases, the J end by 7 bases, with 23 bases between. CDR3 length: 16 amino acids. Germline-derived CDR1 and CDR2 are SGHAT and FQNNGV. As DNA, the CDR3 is TGTGCCAGCAGCCACTGGACAGCCTTGGATTTAGGGACCCAGTACTTC. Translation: CASSHWTALDLGTQYF.

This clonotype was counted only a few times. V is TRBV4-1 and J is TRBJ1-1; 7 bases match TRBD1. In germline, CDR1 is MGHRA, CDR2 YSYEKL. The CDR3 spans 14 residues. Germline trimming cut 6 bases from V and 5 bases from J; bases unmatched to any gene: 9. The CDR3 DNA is TGCGCCAGCAGTCAACAGGGGCGAAGTACTGAAGCTTTCTTT. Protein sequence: CASSQQGRSTEAFF.

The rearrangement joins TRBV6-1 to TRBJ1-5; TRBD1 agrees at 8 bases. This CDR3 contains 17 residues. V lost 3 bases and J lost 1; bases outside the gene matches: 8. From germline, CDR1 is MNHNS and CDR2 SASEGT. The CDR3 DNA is TGTGCCAGCAGTGAGTCAAAGGCAGGGGGCAGCAATCAGCCCCAGCATTTT. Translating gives CASSESKAGGSNQPQHF.

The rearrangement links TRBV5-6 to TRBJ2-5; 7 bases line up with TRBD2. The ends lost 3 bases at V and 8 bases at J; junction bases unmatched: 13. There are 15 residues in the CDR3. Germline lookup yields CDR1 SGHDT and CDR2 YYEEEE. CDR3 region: CASSSLIRRGVTQYF. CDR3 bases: TGTGCCAGCAGCTCTCTGATAAGACGGGGGGTAACCCAGTACTTC.

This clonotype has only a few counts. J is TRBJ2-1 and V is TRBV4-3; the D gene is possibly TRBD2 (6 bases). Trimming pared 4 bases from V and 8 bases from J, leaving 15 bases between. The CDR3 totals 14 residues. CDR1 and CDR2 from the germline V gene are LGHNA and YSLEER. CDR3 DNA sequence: TGCGCCAGCAGCCCTGGACTACTCACGGATGAGCAGTTCTTC. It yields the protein CASSPGLLTDEQFF.

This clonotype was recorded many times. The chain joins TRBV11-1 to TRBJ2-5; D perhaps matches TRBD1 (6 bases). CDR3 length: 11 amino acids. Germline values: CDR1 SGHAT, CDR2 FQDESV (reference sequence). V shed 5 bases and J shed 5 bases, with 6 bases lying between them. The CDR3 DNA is TGTGCCAGCAGCGACAGGGAGACCCAGTACTTC. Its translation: CASSDRETQYF.

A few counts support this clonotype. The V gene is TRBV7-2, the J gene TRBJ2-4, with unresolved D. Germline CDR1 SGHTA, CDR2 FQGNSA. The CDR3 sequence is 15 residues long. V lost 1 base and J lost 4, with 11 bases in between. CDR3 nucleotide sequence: TGTGCCAGCAGCTTAGTAGGGAACATAAAAAACATTCAGTACTTC. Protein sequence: CASSLVGNIKNIQYF.

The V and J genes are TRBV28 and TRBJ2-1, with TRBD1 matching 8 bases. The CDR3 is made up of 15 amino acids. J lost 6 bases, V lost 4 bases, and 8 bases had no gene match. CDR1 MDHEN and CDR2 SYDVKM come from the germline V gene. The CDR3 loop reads CASSSPGQVVNEQFF. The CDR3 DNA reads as TGTGCCAGCAGTTCTCCGGGACAGGTGGTCAATGAGCAGTTCTTC. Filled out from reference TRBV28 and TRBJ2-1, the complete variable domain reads DVKVTQSSRYLVKRTGEKVFLECVQDMDHENMFWYRQDPGLGLRLIYFSYDVKMKEKGDIPEGYSVSREKKERFSLILESASTNQTSMYLCASSSPGQVVNEQFFGPGTRLTVL.

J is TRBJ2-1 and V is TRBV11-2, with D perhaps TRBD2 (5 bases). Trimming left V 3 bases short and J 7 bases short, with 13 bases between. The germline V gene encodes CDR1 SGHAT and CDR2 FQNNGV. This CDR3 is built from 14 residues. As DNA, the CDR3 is TGTGCCAGCAGCTTGGACTTGAGGAGGAATGAGCAGTTCTTC. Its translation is CASSLDLRRNEQFF.

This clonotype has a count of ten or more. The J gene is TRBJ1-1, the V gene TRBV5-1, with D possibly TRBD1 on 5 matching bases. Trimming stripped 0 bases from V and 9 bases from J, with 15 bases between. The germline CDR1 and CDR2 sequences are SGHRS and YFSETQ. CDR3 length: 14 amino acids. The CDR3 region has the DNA TGCGCCAGCAGCTTGGAAGGGACGGAGAAGAAAGCTTTCTTT. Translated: CASSLEGTEKKAFF. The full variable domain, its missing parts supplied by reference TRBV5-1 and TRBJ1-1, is KAGVTQTPRYLIKTRGQQVTLSCSPISGHRSVSWYQQTPGQGLQFLFEYFSETQRNKGNFPGRFSGRQFSNSRSEMNVSTLELGDSALYLCASSLEGTEKKAFFGQGTRLTVV.

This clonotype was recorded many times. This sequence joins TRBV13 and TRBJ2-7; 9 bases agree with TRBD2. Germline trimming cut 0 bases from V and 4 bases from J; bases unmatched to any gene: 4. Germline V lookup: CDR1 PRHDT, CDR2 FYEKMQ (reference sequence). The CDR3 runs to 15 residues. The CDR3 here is CASSLGSSGKYEQYF. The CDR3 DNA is TGTGCCAGCAGCTTAGGCTCTAGCGGGAAATACGAGCAGTACTTC.

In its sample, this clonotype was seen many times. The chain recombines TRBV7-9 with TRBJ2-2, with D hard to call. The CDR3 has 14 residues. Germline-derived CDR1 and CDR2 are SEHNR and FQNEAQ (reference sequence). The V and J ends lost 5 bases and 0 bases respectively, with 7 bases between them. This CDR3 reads CASSPRSNTGELFF. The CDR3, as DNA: TGTGCCAGCAGCCCCCGGTCGAACACCGGGGAGCTGTTTTTT.

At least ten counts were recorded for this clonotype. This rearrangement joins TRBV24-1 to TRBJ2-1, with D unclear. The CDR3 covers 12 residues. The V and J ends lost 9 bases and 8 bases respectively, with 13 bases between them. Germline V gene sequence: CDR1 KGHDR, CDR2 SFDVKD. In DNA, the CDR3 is TGTGCCACCGAAACAGACTCCGATGAGCAGTTCTTC. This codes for CATETDSDEQFF.